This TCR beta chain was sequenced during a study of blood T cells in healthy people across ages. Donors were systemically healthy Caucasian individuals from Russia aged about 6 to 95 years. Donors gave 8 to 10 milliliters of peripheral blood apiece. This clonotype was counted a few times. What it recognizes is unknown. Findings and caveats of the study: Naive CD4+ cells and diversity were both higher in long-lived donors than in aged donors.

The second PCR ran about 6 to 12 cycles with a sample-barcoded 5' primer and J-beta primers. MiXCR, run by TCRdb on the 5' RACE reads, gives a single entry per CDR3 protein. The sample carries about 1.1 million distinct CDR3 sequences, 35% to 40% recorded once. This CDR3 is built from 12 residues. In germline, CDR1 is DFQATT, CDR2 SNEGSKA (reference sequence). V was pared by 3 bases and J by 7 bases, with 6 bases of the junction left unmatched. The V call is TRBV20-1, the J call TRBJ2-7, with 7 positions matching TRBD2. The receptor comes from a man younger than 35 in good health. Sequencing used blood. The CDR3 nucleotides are TGCAGTGCTAGGGTGACAGCGGGGGAGCAGTACTTC. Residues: CSARVTAGEQYF.